This T cell receptor (beta chain) was recorded in a study of blood T cells in healthy people across ages. About this clonotype: Its target is not known.

Individuals who donated were healthy Caucasians from Russia aged about 6 to 100. The CDR3 length is 13 residues. V dropped 5 bases and J dropped 5 bases, with 13 bases sitting between them. Germline CDR1 is DFQATT and CDR2 is SNEGSKA (reference sequence). A second PCR of about 6 to 12 cycles used a sample-barcoded 5' primer and a J-beta primer mix. MiXCR, applied by TCRdb to the 5' RACE reads, yields one record per CDR3 protein. The sample consists of some 1.8 million distinct CDR3 sequences, about two fifths of them appearing once. Broader study findings: The fall in TCR beta diversity per million T cells was roughly linear with age. Whereas aged donors had fewer naive CD4+ cells, long-lived donors had more of them and higher diversity. Estimates drawn from one million T cells were deemed to understate diversity.

The sample comprised blood. The chain joins TRBV20-1 to TRBJ1-5; D is perhaps TRBD1 (5 bases). This sequence was found in a human donor in good health. CDR3 DNA sequence: TGCAGTGCTGGACAAAGCGGGGATCAGCCCCAGCATTTT. Protein sequence: CSAGQSGDQPQHF.